This TCR beta chain originates from a study of blood T cells in healthy people across ages. With respect to this clonotype: Its antigen is not identified.

Primed by a sample-barcoded 5' primer and a J-beta primer mix, a second PCR proceeded for about 7 to 11 cycles. TCRdb reprocessed the 5' RACE reads with MiXCR, giving one entry per CDR3 protein. The sample includes about 1,800,000 distinct CDR3 sequences, 28% of them seen just once. Broader study findings: Age showed a roughly linear inverse relationship with TCR beta diversity per million T cells. Unknown donor CMV status possibly confounded expanded clonotype changes. In long-lived donors, naive CD4+ cell counts and diversity exceeded those of aged donors.

Isolation yielded PBMCs, at least 7 million per sample, in every case. Sequencing used blood. The origin of this receptor is a woman aged 30 to 39 in good health.

This CDR3 reads CATRGGLSTDTQYF. CDR3 DNA sequence: TGTGCCACCAGAGGGGGCCTAAGCACAGATACGCAGTATTTT. V and J are TRBV6-6 and TRBJ2-3; 7 bases are a match to TRBD1. Trimming cost V 10 bases and J 0 bases; bases outside gene matches: 7. The CDR3 runs 14 residues. CDR1 is MNHNY, CDR2 SVGAGI, per germline (reference sequence).